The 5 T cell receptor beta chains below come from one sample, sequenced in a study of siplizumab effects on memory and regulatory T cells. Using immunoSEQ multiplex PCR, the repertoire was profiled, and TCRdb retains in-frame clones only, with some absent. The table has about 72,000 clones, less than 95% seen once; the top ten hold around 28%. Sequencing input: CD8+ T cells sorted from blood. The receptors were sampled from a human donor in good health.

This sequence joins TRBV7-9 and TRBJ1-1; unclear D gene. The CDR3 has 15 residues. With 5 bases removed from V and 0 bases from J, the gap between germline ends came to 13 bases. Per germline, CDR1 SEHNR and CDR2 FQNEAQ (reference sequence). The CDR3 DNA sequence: TGTGCCAGCAGCCATACCCCTTTCATGAACACTGAAGCTTTCTTT. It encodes CASSHTPFMNTEAFF.

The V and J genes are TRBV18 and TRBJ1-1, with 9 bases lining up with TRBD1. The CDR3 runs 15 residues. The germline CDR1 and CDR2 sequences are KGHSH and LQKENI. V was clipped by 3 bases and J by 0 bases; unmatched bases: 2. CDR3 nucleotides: TGTGCCAGCTCACCCGGACAGGGGATGAACACTGAAGCTTTCTTT. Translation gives CASSPGQGMNTEAFF.

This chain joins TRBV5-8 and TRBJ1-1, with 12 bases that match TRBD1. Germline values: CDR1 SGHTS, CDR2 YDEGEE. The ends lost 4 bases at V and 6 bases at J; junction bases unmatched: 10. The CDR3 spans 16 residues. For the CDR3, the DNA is TGTGCCAGCAGCGACGGGACAGGGGGCTGGGGCGCTGAAGCTTTCTTT. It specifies CASSDGTGGWGAEAFF.

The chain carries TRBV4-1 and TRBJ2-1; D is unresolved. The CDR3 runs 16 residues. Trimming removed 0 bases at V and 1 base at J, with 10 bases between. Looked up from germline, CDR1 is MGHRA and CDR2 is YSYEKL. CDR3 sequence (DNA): TGCGCCAGCAGCCAAGAGAGACTTTCATCCTACAATGAGCAGTTCTTC. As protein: CASSQERLSSYNEQFF.

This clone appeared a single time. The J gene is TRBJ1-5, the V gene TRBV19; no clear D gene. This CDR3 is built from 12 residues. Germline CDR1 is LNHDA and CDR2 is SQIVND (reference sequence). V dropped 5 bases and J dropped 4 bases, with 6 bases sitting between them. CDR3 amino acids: CASSWSNQPQHF. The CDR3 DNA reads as TGTGCCAGTAGTTGGTCGAATCAGCCCCAGCATTTT. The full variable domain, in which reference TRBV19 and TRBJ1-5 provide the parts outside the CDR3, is DGGITQSPKYLFRKEGQNVTLSCEQNLNHDAMYWYRQDPGQGLRLIYYSQIVNDFQKGDIAEGYSVSREKKESFPLTVTSAQKNPTAFYLCASSWSNQPQHFGDGTRLSIL.